The 13 T cell receptor beta chains below come from one sample, sequenced in a study of blood T cell repertoires in COVID-19. Assay used: immunoSEQ multiplex PCR; TCRdb lists only in-frame clones, some missing. The sample has tens of thousands of clones, about 85% seen once; the top ten hold approximately 2.9%. Specimen: peripheral blood. These receptors were taken from a woman in her forties or fifties with active or convalescent COVID-19.

This chain connects TRBV4-3 to TRBJ1-1; maybe TRBD1 (5 bases). Germline V CDR1 and CDR2: LGHNA, YSLEER. The CDR3 runs to 15 residues. Trimming pared 0 bases from V and 7 bases from J, leaving 15 bases between. CDR3 in amino acids: CASSQDTQGPHEAFF. CDR3 sequence (DNA): TGCGCCAGCAGCCAAGATACCCAGGGCCCACATGAAGCTTTCTTT.

CDR3 coding DNA: TGTGCCAGCAGTACGCCGGGGTTCAGCTATGGCTACACCTTC. Translating it yields CASSTPGFSYGYTF. The chain is built from TRBV6-2 or TRBV6-3 and TRBJ1-2; D not certain. Germline-derived CDR1 and CDR2 are MNHEY and SVGEGT. The CDR3 runs to 14 residues. Trimming took off 5 bases at V and 4 bases at J, with 14 bases between the two ends.

This clone appeared a few times. The chain employs TRBV6-5 and TRBJ1-2; 7 bases align to TRBD1. This CDR3 region has 14 residues. The ends lost 5 bases at V and 4 bases at J; junction bases unmatched: 7. The germline CDR1 and CDR2 sequences are MNHEY and SVGAGI. The CDR3 region is CASSQPGQLYGYTF. DNA for the CDR3: TGTGCCAGCAGTCAGCCGGGACAGCTCTATGGCTACACCTTC.

The V call is TRBV14, the J call TRBJ2-3; no clear D gene. V was trimmed by 1 base and J by 5 bases, leaving 7 bases between them. The germline gives CDR1 SGHDN, CDR2 FVKESK. This CDR3 region has 13 residues. CDR3 in DNA: TGTGCCAGCAGCCAAGTACAGCTAGATACGCAGTATTTT. This translates into CASSQVQLDTQYF.

J is TRBJ1-3 and V is TRBV30, with unresolved D. Between the trimmed V and J ends, which lost 0 bases and 0 bases, there was a span of 9 bases. This CDR3 region has 15 residues. CDR1 is GTSNPN, CDR2 SVGIG, per germline (reference sequence). The CDR3 here is CAWSVTLSSGNTIYF. The CDR3 bases are TGTGCCTGGAGTGTAACGCTAAGCTCTGGAAACACCATATATTTT.

The V gene is TRBV5-8, the J gene TRBJ1-2, with 7 bases that match TRBD1. The CDR3 has 14 residues. The germline gives CDR1 SGHTS, CDR2 YDEGEE. J was trimmed by 3 bases and V by 4 bases; bases with no gene match: 6. In nucleotides, the CDR3 is TGTGCCAGCAGCCTGACGGGGACAGACTATGGCTACACCTTC. This encodes CASSLTGTDYGYTF.

The CDR3 nucleotides read TGTGCCAGTCGGACAGGGGCGGGGGAAAAACTGTTTTTT. Residues: CASRTGAGEKLFF. J is TRBJ1-4 and V is TRBV7-6, with 9 nucleotides matching TRBD1. Germline values: CDR1 SGHVS, CDR2 FNYEAQ. The CDR3 loop spans 13 amino acids. V lost 9 bases, J lost 8 bases, and 7 bases stayed unmatched.

The chain couples TRBV3-1 (or the pseudogene TRBV3-2) to TRBJ1-1; no definite D call. This CDR3 region has 14 residues. V lost 4 bases and J 1 base, leaving 10 bases between the germline ends. Germline V gives CDR1 LGHDT, CDR2 YNNKEL (reference sequence). CDR3 protein: CASSLHNKNTEAFF. The DNA for the CDR3 is TGTGCCAGCAGCCTGCACAATAAGAACACTGAAGCTTTCTTT.

The chain carries TRBV7-9 and TRBJ1-5; 10 bases agree with TRBD1. There are 16 residues in the CDR3. Germline CDR1 is SEHNR and CDR2 is FQNEAQ (reference sequence). The junction had 9 bases not matched to a gene; V was cut back by 4 bases and J by 6 bases. CDR3 coding DNA: TGTGCCAGCAGCTCCTTCGGACAGGGGGATACTCAGCCCCAGCATTTT. It encodes CASSSFGQGDTQPQHF.

This clone occurred once. V is TRBV19 and J is TRBJ2-5, with D perhaps matching TRBD2 (6 bases). From germline, CDR1 is LNHDA and CDR2 SQIVND (reference sequence). Trimming took off 5 bases at V and 5 bases at J, with 15 bases between the two ends. This CDR3 spans 14 amino acids. CDR3 DNA: TGTGCCAGTAGTCCCACAGGAGGAGGGGAGACCCAGTACTTC. Translation: CASSPTGGGETQYF.

The J gene is TRBJ2-7, the V gene TRBV14; the D gene is possibly TRBD2 (5 bases). The V end was cut by 1 base, the J end by 0 bases, with 7 bases between. Germline values: CDR1 SGHDN, CDR2 FVKESK. CDR3 length equals 14 residues. CDR3 loop: CASSQGLPSYEQYF. CDR3 DNA sequence: TGTGCCAGCAGCCAAGGACTACCCTCCTACGAGCAGTACTTC.

This chain joins TRBV9 and TRBJ1-2; 9 bases match TRBD1. The CDR3 is 15 amino acids. Germline lookup yields CDR1 SGDLS and CDR2 YYNGEE. V shed 3 bases and J 6 bases; nucleotides not matched to a gene: 9. The DNA for the CDR3 is TGTGCCAGCAGCGCCGGACAGGGGCTAAGGGATGGCTACACCTTC. Amino acid sequence: CASSAGQGLRDGYTF.

The chain is built from TRBV13 and TRBJ1-6; D unresolved. The CDR3 has 13 amino acids. The ends were cut back, 2 bases at V and 7 bases at J, with 6 bases in the middle. CDR1 and CDR2 (germline): PRHDT, FYEKMQ (reference sequence). The CDR3 protein is CASSLRRNSPLHF. The CDR3 DNA sequence: TGTGCCAGCAGCTTAAGGCGGAATTCACCCCTCCACTTT.